Presented here are 26 T cell receptor beta chains from one specimen sequenced in a study of tumor-infiltrating lymphocytes in primary liver carcinoma. Co-extraction yielded RNA and DNA from 20-30 mg of unsorted bulk tissue. Production of TCR beta cDNA used approximately 0.45 ug total RNA together with a constant-region primer. Three nested multiplex PCR rounds, a slightly modified ARM-PCR method, built the TCR beta libraries. The first two PCR rounds, roughly 10 cycles each, used TRBV1-TRBV30 forward primers and a C-beta reverse primer. TCRdb fed the multiplex PCR reads into MiXCR, producing one record per CDR3 protein. This table holds tens of thousands of distinct CDR3 sequences, around 80% found once. Material for sequencing was tumor-adjacent normal liver tissue. Every receptor here comes from a man aged 40-55 years with primary liver carcinoma and hepatitis B virus infection.

In the case of this clonotype: One junction end does not reproduce the germline sequence, and a read error may be involved. V and J are TRBV6-1 and TRBJ1-1, with D uncertain. The CDR3 has 17 amino acids. Germline V gene data show CDR1 as MNHNS and CDR2 as SASEGT. The CDR3 is CASNEGEGHEANTEAFF. The CDR3 DNA reads TGTGCCAGCAATGAAGGTGAAGGGCATGAGGCTAACACTGAAGCTTTCTTT.

To note about this clonotype: A junction boundary mismatches the germline segment, possibly from a read error. The gene calls are TRBV7-8 and TRBJ2-4; D tentatively reads TRBD1 or TRBD2 (5 bases each). The CDR3 runs 13 residues. The V gene's germline CDR1 is SGHVS and CDR2 FQNEAQ. The CDR3 spells CASSLAGVNIKHF. The CDR3 coding sequence is TGTGCCAGCAGCTTAGCGGGGGTGAACATTAAGCACTTC. The entire variable domain, with the rest obtained from reference TRBV7-8 and TRBJ2-4, is as follows: GAGVSQSPRYKVAKRGQDVALRCDPISGHVSLFWYQQALGQGPEFLTYFQNEAQLDKSGLPSDRFFAERPEGSVSTLKIQRTQQEDSAVYLCASSLAGVNIKHFGAGTRLSVL.

Worth noting for this clonotype: Relative to the germline gene, one junction end is altered; a read error may explain this. The J gene is TRBJ2-5, the V gene TRBV11-2; 8 bases align to TRBD2. The CDR3 is 14 residues long. CDR1 and CDR2 (germline): SGHAT, FQNNGV. CDR3 sequence: CASSLEMGRGAQYF. The CDR3 region has the DNA TGTGCTAGCAGCTTAGAGATGGGGCGGGGGGCCCAGTACTTC.

The chain is built from TRBV11-1 and TRBJ2-1; 10 nucleotides align to TRBD2. The germline CDR1 and CDR2 sequences are SGHAT and FQDESV (reference sequence). The CDR3 consists of 20 residues. V gave up 5 bases and J gave up 6 bases; unmatched junction bases: 22. The CDR3 loop reads CASSIGNTSGTSRFCNEQFF. The CDR3 DNA sequence: TGTGCCAGCAGCATAGGAAATACTAGCGGGACCTCACGGTTCTGCAATGAGCAGTTCTTC.

The chain recombines TRBV11-2 with TRBJ2-3; D possibly corresponds to TRBD2 (5 bases). The CDR3 has 16 residues. Looked up from germline, CDR1 is SGHAT and CDR2 is FQNNGV. The CDR3 nucleotides read TGTACCAACAGCTCCGGGATCGTAAGAGATGCAGATACGCAGTATTTT. Residues: CTNSSGIVRDADTQYF.

This sequence joins TRBV19 and TRBJ1-5, with D possibly matching TRBD1 (6 bases). Germline V lookup: CDR1 LNHDA, CDR2 SQIVND (reference sequence). V was pared by 10 bases and J by 1 base, with 14 bases between. The CDR3 covers 14 residues. The chain's CDR3 is CATGWTESNQPQHF. In DNA, the CDR3 is TGTGCCACCGGTTGGACAGAGAGCAATCAGCCCCAGCATTTT.

This clonotype showed up many times. The genes are TRBV10-1 and TRBJ2-7; D possibly corresponds to TRBD2 (6 bases). The CDR3 is 13 residues long. Per germline, CDR1 WNHNN and CDR2 SYGVQD (reference sequence). With 3 bases removed from V and 6 bases from J, the gap between germline ends came to 12 bases. The chain's CDR3 is CASSDREVAEQYF. In DNA, the CDR3 is TGCGCCAGCAGTGACAGGGAGGTGGCCGAGCAGTACTTC.

In the case of this clonotype: The junction shows a germline mismatch at one end, possibly a read error. The chain is built from TRBV11-2 and TRBJ2-4, with 7 bases matching TRBD2. CDR1 is SGHAT and CDR2 is FQNNGV in the germline V gene. The CDR3 covers 14 residues. The DNA for the CDR3 is TGCGCCAGCAGCGTAAGTGCTAGCGGTAACATTCAGTACTTC. The encoded protein is CASSVSASGNIQYF.

Worth noting for this clonotype: Its ends do not fully match the called genes, so a read error is possible. This sequence joins TRBV4-1 and TRBJ2-2; 7 bases match TRBD2. Germline values: CDR1 MGHRA, CDR2 YSYEKL. There are 16 residues in the CDR3. The DNA of the CDR3 is TGCGCCAACAGCCAAGATGGGGGGAGATGGGGGGGGGAGCTATTTTTT. Translated, it gives CANSQDGGRWGGELFF.

Of note for this clonotype: One junction end disagrees with the germline gene, perhaps due to a read error. This rearrangement joins TRBV14 to TRBJ1-6; D not certain. The germline V gene has CDR1 SGHDN and CDR2 FVKESK. This CDR3 is 19 amino acids long. Written as DNA, the CDR3 is TGTGCCAGCAGCCAAGATCAGAACCACCATGCATCCTATAATACACCCCTCCACTTT. As protein: CASSQDQNHHASYNTPLHF.

This clonotype has just a few counts. The chain carries TRBV20-1 and TRBJ1-2; D is ambiguous. The V end lost 2 bases, the J end lost 7 bases, and 14 bases lay between the germline ends. The CDR3 is made up of 13 amino acids. Germline loops: CDR1 DFQATT, CDR2 SNEGSKA (reference sequence). The chain's CDR3 is CSARKGLSSGYTF. The CDR3 DNA reads as TGCAGTGCTAGAAAAGGGCTTTCGTCTGGCTACACCTTC.

This clonotype was seen only a few times. A read error may explain this, as a much larger clone is one base away. The chain uses TRBV7-9 and TRBJ2-3, with D possibly TRBD2 on 6 matching bases. The CDR3 covers 14 residues. V lost 7 bases to trimming and J lost 6 bases, with 17 bases between them. Germline CDR1 and CDR2: SEHNR and FQNEAQ (reference sequence). As DNA, the CDR3 is TGTGCCAGCATCCAGGAGACGGGAGCCGATACGCAGTATTTT. Protein product: CASIQETGADTQYF.

By proportion, this clonotype is medium-sized. The CDR3: CSVGSGWGMNTEAFF. CDR3 nucleotides: TGCAGCGTTGGATCCGGGTGGGGTATGAACACTGAAGCTTTCTTT. The rearrangement joins TRBV29-1 to TRBJ1-1; unclear D gene. CDR3 length: 15 amino acids. The V and J ends lost 4 bases and 0 bases respectively, with 15 bases between them. Germline V lookup: CDR1 SQVTM, CDR2 ANQGSEA.

This clonotype was counted at least ten times. The chain is built from TRBV6-5 and TRBJ2-1; D is ambiguous. CDR1 is MNHEY, CDR2 SVGAGI, per germline. CDR3 size: 12 residues. V lost 0 bases and J 6 bases, leaving 3 bases between the germline ends. The chain's CDR3 is CASSYSGNEQFF. In DNA form, the CDR3 reads TGTGCCAGCAGTTACTCGGGCAATGAGCAGTTCTTC.

Regarding this clonotype: The junction departs from germline at one end; a sequencing error may be responsible. The chain uses TRBV29-1 and TRBJ1-1; D ambiguous. CDR3 length: 11 residues. CDR1 is SQVTM, CDR2 ANQGSEA, per germline. The DNA for the CDR3 is TGCAGCGTTGGGCCGAACATTGAAGCTTTCTTT. Its translation: CSVGPNIEAFF.

This sequence joins TRBV29-1 and TRBJ2-7; 7 bases are a match to TRBD1. The CDR3 runs 14 residues. J gave up 2 bases and V 6 bases, and 10 bases lay outside the gene matches. The germline V gene has CDR1 SQVTM and CDR2 ANQGSEA. CDR3 amino acids: CSVSVRQGAYEQYF. CDR3 bases: TGCAGCGTCTCCGTGAGACAGGGAGCCTACGAGCAGTACTTC.

Remarks on this clonotype: The junction departs from germline at one end; a sequencing error may be responsible. The V gene is TRBV11-3, the J gene TRBJ2-7; possibly TRBD1 for D (5 bases). In germline, CDR1 is SGHNT, CDR2 YENEEA. The CDR3 consists of 15 residues. CDR3 loop: CVSSPGMTAPYEQYF. The CDR3 DNA reads as TGTGTCAGCAGCCCAGGGATGACAGCCCCCTACGAGCAATACTTC.

This clonotype was counted only a few times. The rearrangement links TRBV10-2 to TRBJ2-7; 8 bases match TRBD2. Germline CDR1 and CDR2: WSHSY and SAAADI. This CDR3 is 14 amino acids long. J gave up 3 bases and V 4 bases, and 5 bases lay outside the gene matches. The CDR3 DNA follows: TGCGCCAGCAGTGTGTCGGGACTAGACTACGAGCAGTACTTC. It is translated as CASSVSGLDYEQYF.

Concerning this clonotype: Relative to the germline gene, one junction end is altered; a read error may explain this. The V gene is TRBV6-1, the J gene TRBJ1-4; the D is unclear. CDR1 is MNHNS and CDR2 is SASEGT in the germline V gene. This CDR3 contains 16 residues. As DNA, the CDR3 is TGTGCCACCAGTGAAGCGGGTATTCCAACTAATGAAAAACTGTTTTTT. Protein product: CATSEAGIPTNEKLFF.

The chain recombines TRBV14 with TRBJ1-6, with no clear D. Trimming stripped 0 bases from V and 5 bases from J, with 20 bases between. Germline lookup yields CDR1 SGHDN and CDR2 FVKESK. CDR3 size: 19 residues. CDR3: CASSQDQNHQAYHNSPLHF. CDR3 DNA: TGTGCCAGCAGCCAAGATCAGAACCACCAGGCATACCATAATTCACCCCTCCACTTT.

This clonotype is a singleton in its sample. The junction differs from germline at one of its ends, possibly a read error. The V and J genes are TRBV4-1 and TRBJ1-6; the D is unclear. The CDR3 is made up of 16 amino acids. CDR1 is MGHRA, CDR2 YSYEKL, per germline. CDR3 sequence reads: CASSQEQSSYTSALHF. The DNA of the CDR3 is TGCGCCAGCAGCCAAGAACAGAGCTCCTATACTTCAGCCCTCCACTTT.

The chain employs TRBV7-9 and TRBJ2-7; D might be TRBD2 (5 bases). The CDR3 is 14 amino acids. The germline V gene encodes CDR1 SEHNR and CDR2 FQNEAQ (reference sequence). V gave up 5 bases and J gave up 5 bases, with 16 bases separating them. The DNA for the CDR3 is TGTGCCAGCAGCACCGGACGGGGTCCGAACGAGCAGTACTTC. As protein: CASSTGRGPNEQYF.

Concerning this clonotype: This may be a read error, as it is one base from a much larger clone. The chain uses TRBV2 and TRBJ2-2, with D maybe TRBD2 (6 bases). Per the germline V gene, CDR1 is SNHLY and CDR2 is FYNNEI. The CDR3 covers 16 residues. The V end was cut by 10 bases, the J end by 3 bases, with 21 bases between. CDR3 in amino acids: CANGLSNTSYTGELFF. DNA of the CDR3: TGTGCCAATGGACTATCCAATACTAGTTACACCGGGGAGCTGTTTTTT.

This clonotype was counted a single time. The chain combines TRBV7-9 with TRBJ1-2, with 7 bases that match TRBD1. Germline CDR1 reads SEHNR; CDR2 reads FQNEAQ (reference sequence). Trimming took 5 bases from V and 8 from J; bases not matched to a gene: 11. This CDR3 spans 14 amino acids. The CDR3 DNA sequence: TGTGCCAGCAGCACATCAGGGGGAGAGCCGGGCTACACCTTC. Translating it yields CASSTSGGEPGYTF.

The chain recombines TRBV13 with TRBJ2-5, with 9 bases aligning to TRBD2. The CDR3 consists of 16 residues. The germline V gene has CDR1 PRHDT and CDR2 FYEKMQ (reference sequence). Losses at the gene ends were 2 bases for V and 14 bases for J; bases not matched to a gene: 18. The CDR3, as DNA: TGTGCCAGCAGCTTAATGACTAGCGGCCACCAAGAGATCCAATACTTC. This codes for CASSLMTSGHQEIQYF.

This clonotype is medium-sized in the sample. The chain recombines TRBV6-6 with TRBJ1-6, with D tentatively TRBD1 (5 bases). Trimming stripped 5 bases from V and 9 bases from J, with 11 bases between. The CDR3 has 13 amino acids. Germline V gene lookup returns CDR1 MNHNY and CDR2 SVGAGI (reference sequence). CDR3 sequence (DNA): TGTGCCAGCAGTAATACAGGAATTTCACCCCTCCACTTT. Amino acid sequence: CASSNTGISPLHF.